The 32 T cell receptor beta chains below come from one sample, sequenced in a study. In TCRdb, the RT-PCR reads were re-called with MiXCR into one record per CDR3 protein. The table includes about 700,000 distinct CDR3 sequences, around 14% detected once. The sample was memory CD4+ T cells from blood. These receptors came from a female donor in good health, serving as a healthy control.

A note on this clonotype: The germline gene is not matched at one end of the junction; a read error may be the cause. V usage is TRBV28 and J usage is TRBJ2-2; D not certain. Germline CDR1 reads MDHEN; CDR2 reads SYDVKM. The CDR3 spans 16 residues. The CDR3 reads CDSSERSSRNTGELFF. In nucleotides, the CDR3 is TGTGACAGCAGCGAGCGAAGCTCCCGGAACACCGGGGAGCTGTTTTTT.

This clonotype was detected a few times. The CDR3 nucleotides read TGTGCCAGCAGTACCCAAGGGAGGGGACAAGAGACCCAGTACTTC. Its protein is CASSTQGRGQETQYF. The V and J genes are TRBV28 and TRBJ2-5; 7 bases align to TRBD2. Looked up from germline, CDR1 is MDHEN and CDR2 is SYDVKM. This CDR3 spans 15 amino acids. V was clipped by 5 bases and J by 2 bases; unmatched bases: 8.

This clonotype was recorded a few times. The rearrangement joins TRBV20-1 to TRBJ1-1; D uncertain. This CDR3 has 13 residues. Trimming took off 3 bases at V and 0 bases at J, with 8 bases between the two ends. The germline V gene encodes CDR1 DFQATT and CDR2 SNEGSKA (reference sequence). Written as DNA, the CDR3 is TGCAGTGCTAGCGACACCTTGAACACTGAAGCTTTCTTT. It yields the protein CSASDTLNTEAFF.

This chain connects TRBV28 to TRBJ1-5; D not certain. Trimming left V 5 bases short and J 5 bases short, with 7 bases between. The germline gives CDR1 MDHEN, CDR2 SYDVKM. CDR3 length: 12 amino acids. The CDR3 spells CASSPIHQPQHF. CDR3 nucleotide sequence: TGTGCCAGCAGTCCAATTCATCAGCCCCAGCATTTT.

The rearrangement joins TRBV6-2 or TRBV6-3 to TRBJ2-4; the D is unclear. Germline V gives CDR1 MNHEY, CDR2 SVGEGT. This CDR3 region has 15 residues. The germline V and J ends were trimmed by 2 bases and 4 bases, with 12 bases remaining between them. The CDR3 coding sequence is TGTGCCAGCAGTTACACGGCAGGAAGGAAAAACATTCAGTACTTC. Translation: CASSYTAGRKNIQYF.

This clonotype has more than one count but fewer than ten. The chain links TRBV27 to TRBJ2-2; 7 nucleotides line up with TRBD1. Germline CDR1 and CDR2: MNHEY and SMNVEV (reference sequence). The CDR3 runs to 15 residues. V lost 5 bases to trimming and J lost 2 bases; unmatched junction nucleotides: 5. The CDR3 here is CASSKGDRNTGELFF. CDR3 in DNA: TGTGCCAGCAGTAAGGGGGACAGAAACACCGGGGAGCTGTTTTTT.

This sequence joins TRBV6-1 and TRBJ1-2; D is ambiguous. Per the germline V gene, CDR1 is MNHNS and CDR2 is SASEGT. CDR3 length equals 13 residues. The V and J ends lost 2 bases and 7 bases respectively, with 11 bases between them. CDR3 coding DNA: TGTGCCAGCAGTGAAATGAGGGAGGGTGGCTACACCTTC. This encodes CASSEMREGGYTF.

Many counts were recorded for this clonotype. The rearrangement links TRBV6-5 to TRBJ2-2, with D unclear. V lost 0 bases and J lost 8, with 4 bases in between. The CDR3 is 12 amino acids. Germline values: CDR1 MNHEY, CDR2 SVGAGI. The CDR3 is CASSYSEGELFF. In nucleotides, the CDR3 is TGTGCCAGCAGTTACTCCGAGGGGGAGCTGTTTTTT.

This clonotype was seen ten or more times. The V gene is TRBV10-1, the J gene TRBJ2-1; TRBD2 agrees at 13 bases. Germline CDR1 reads WNHNN; CDR2 reads SYGVQD (reference sequence). This CDR3 region has 15 residues. Trimming took 3 bases from V and 7 from J; bases not matched to a gene: 3. The CDR3 DNA reads as TGCGCCAGCAGTGAAGGGACTAGCGGGAAAAATGAGCAGTTCTTC. It encodes CASSEGTSGKNEQFF.

This chain uses TRBV6-1 with TRBJ2-3; D gene unclear. The CDR3 has 14 amino acids. The V gene lost 2 bases and the J gene lost 1 base, with 7 bases spanning the gap. The germline V gene encodes CDR1 MNHNS and CDR2 SASEGT. The CDR3 bases are TGTGCCAGCAGTGAAAGGCAGGGCACAGATACGCAGTATTTT. Its protein is CASSERQGTDTQYF.

This clonotype has at least ten counts. The chain recombines TRBV6-2 or TRBV6-3 with TRBJ1-1; D is undetermined. The CDR3 has 14 amino acids. Germline CDR1 is MNHEY and CDR2 is SVGEGT. With 2 bases removed from V and 1 base from J, the gap between germline ends came to 8 bases. This CDR3 is CASSYRASNTEAFF. CDR3 sequence (DNA): TGTGCCAGCAGTTACAGGGCATCGAACACTGAAGCTTTCTTT.

The chain has TRBV7-9 and TRBJ1-6; maybe TRBD1 (5 bases). Germline V gives CDR1 SEHNR, CDR2 FQNEAQ (reference sequence). Trimming cost V 4 bases and J 4 bases, with 14 bases left between them. CDR3 length equals 16 residues. The CDR3 DNA reads as TGTGCCAGCAGCTGGGGCAACAGGTTTTATAATTCACCCCTCCACTTT. It specifies CASSWGNRFYNSPLHF.

V usage is TRBV10-3 and J usage is TRBJ1-1, with D possibly matching TRBD1 (6 bases). This CDR3 comprises 16 residues. The germline V gene has CDR1 ENHRY and CDR2 SYGVKD. V dropped 6 bases and J dropped 5 bases, with 22 bases sitting between them. The CDR3 DNA follows: TGTGCCATCAGGGGGGCCGGGGCCGCCGGGGGGACTGAAGCTTTCTTT. Its protein product is CAIRGAGAAGGTEAFF.

The chain is built from TRBV20-1 and TRBJ1-3, with D possibly being TRBD1 (5 bases). CDR1 is DFQATT and CDR2 is SNEGSKA in the germline V gene (reference sequence). V lost 2 bases to trimming and J lost 8 bases, with 10 bases between them. This CDR3 is built from 12 residues. The CDR3 here is CSARRGGDTIYF. The CDR3 nucleotides are TGCAGTGCTAGACGGGGGGGGGACACCATATATTTT.

This clonotype was observed many times. The J gene is TRBJ2-2, the V gene TRBV20-1; 7 bases match TRBD1. Germline CDR1 DFQATT, CDR2 SNEGSKA (reference sequence). The length of the CDR3 is 13 residues. V dropped 5 bases and J dropped 4; count of bases not matched to a gene: 4. CDR3 sequence: CSAARDSTGELFF. The CDR3 nucleotides are TGCAGTGCTGCAAGGGACAGCACCGGGGAGCTGTTTTTT.

CDR3 residues: CASSREGNGYTF. CDR3 sequence (DNA): TGTGCCAGCAGCCGTGAGGGGAATGGCTACACCTTC. This chain connects TRBV3-1 to TRBJ1-2, with D possibly matching TRBD1 (5 bases). Germline CDR1 is LGHDT and CDR2 is YNNKEL (reference sequence). The germline V and J ends were trimmed by 4 bases and 6 bases, with 9 bases remaining between them. This CDR3 spans 12 amino acids.

The V call is TRBV9, the J call TRBJ2-4; no firm D call. In germline, CDR1 is SGDLS, CDR2 YYNGEE. The CDR3 is 15 residues long. The germline V and J ends were trimmed by 0 bases and 5 bases, with 12 bases remaining between them. The CDR3 coding sequence is TGTGCCAGCAGCGTAGGCCTTAATACCCAAAACATTCAGTACTTC. Translating it yields CASSVGLNTQNIQYF. Combining the CDR3 with reference TRBV9 and TRBJ2-4 gives the whole variable domain DSGVTQTPKHLITATGQRVTLRCSPRSGDLSVYWYQQSLDQGLQFLIQYYNGEERAKGNILERFSAQQFPDLHSELNLSSLELGDSALYFCASSVGLNTQNIQYFGAGTRLSVL.

The chain carries TRBV6-2 or TRBV6-3 and TRBJ2-7; D might be TRBD2 (7 bases). V shed 0 bases and J shed 7 bases, with 10 bases lying between them. CDR3 length: 13 residues. Germline values: CDR1 MNHEY, CDR2 SVGEGT. For the CDR3, the DNA is TGTGCCAGCAGTTACTCGGGGGGGCGTGAGCAGTACTTC. This sequence encodes CASSYSGGREQYF.

This clonotype was counted between two and nine times. The chain links TRBV4-3 to TRBJ2-3; no clear D gene. Trimming shortened V by 1 base and J by 6 bases, and 17 bases separated the two germline ends. The CDR3 runs 16 residues. Per the germline V gene, CDR1 is LGHNA and CDR2 is YSLEER. The CDR3, as DNA: TGCGCCAGCAGCCAAGTAGTACGCGGCGATAGGGATACGCAGTATTTT. It specifies CASSQVVRGDRDTQYF.

This clonotype has just a few counts. This sequence joins TRBV29-1 and TRBJ1-1; TRBD1 might be the D (5 bases). This CDR3 is 12 amino acids long. V lost 7 bases and J 4 bases, leaving 13 bases between the germline ends. The germline gives CDR1 SQVTM, CDR2 ANQGSEA. CDR3 residues: CSAGGGVTEAFF. The CDR3 region has the DNA TGCAGCGCTGGGGGGGGGGTCACTGAAGCTTTCTTT.

This clonotype was picked up many times. This chain uses TRBV12-3 or TRBV12-4 with TRBJ2-5; D possibly corresponds to TRBD1 (6 bases). CDR3 size: 15 residues. The V end lost 8 bases, the J end lost 0 bases, and 16 bases lay between the germline ends. CDR3 region: CASAPSYRDQETQYF. The CDR3 DNA follows: TGTGCCAGCGCCCCAAGTTACAGGGACCAAGAGACCCAGTACTTC.

This clonotype was seen a few times. This chain connects TRBV2 to TRBJ1-6; maybe TRBD1 (6 bases). The ends were cut back, 6 bases at V and 12 bases at J, with 15 bases in the middle. Germline CDR1 and CDR2: SNHLY and FYNNEI. The CDR3 runs to 13 residues. DNA of the CDR3: TGTGCCAGCAGACCTCGAACAGGGTTACCCCTCCACTTT. Protein: CASRPRTGLPLHF.

This clonotype appeared a few times. The chain couples TRBV25-1 to TRBJ1-3; no definite D call. With 3 bases removed from V and 8 bases from J, the gap between germline ends came to 11 bases. The CDR3 spans 13 residues. Germline V lookup: CDR1 MGHDK, CDR2 SYGVNS. CDR3 sequence: CASSDPPVDTIYF. In DNA form, the CDR3 reads TGTGCCAGCAGTGACCCCCCGGTCGACACCATATATTTT.

This chain joins TRBV28 and TRBJ2-2; D is perhaps TRBD2 (7 bases). The CDR3 totals 18 residues. The V gene's germline CDR1 is MDHEN and CDR2 SYDVKM. Trimming removed 4 bases at V and 7 bases at J, with 25 bases between. Here the CDR3 DNA reads TGTGCCAGCAGTTCGATGCGGGGGACACTCCTTGGAGGCGGGGAGCTGTTTTTT. Residues: CASSSMRGTLLGGGELFF.

The chain uses TRBV7-2 and TRBJ2-1; 13 bases match TRBD2. The CDR3 covers 17 residues. The germline CDR1 and CDR2 sequences are SGHTA and FQGNSA. Losses at the gene ends were 4 bases for V and 7 bases for J; bases not matched to a gene: 10. CDR3 in amino acids: CASSSGPGLAGVNEQFF. CDR3 DNA: TGTGCCAGCAGCTCGGGCCCCGGACTAGCGGGAGTAAATGAGCAGTTCTTC.

The chain links TRBV5-1 to TRBJ1-2, with a tentative D call TRBD1 (5 bases). CDR1 is SGHRS and CDR2 is YFSETQ in the germline V gene. The CDR3 has 16 amino acids. Trimming shortened V by 0 bases and J by 4 bases, and 16 bases separated the two germline ends. CDR3 residues: CASSLGTTSLVYGYTF. The CDR3 DNA is TGCGCCAGCAGCTTGGGGACAACGAGCTTAGTCTATGGCTACACCTTC.

This clonotype came up a few times. The chain has TRBV5-4 and TRBJ2-3, with D possibly TRBD1 on 6 matching bases. V was clipped by 5 bases and J by 4 bases, with 11 bases between them. This CDR3 region has 13 residues. Germline CDR1 and CDR2: SGHNT and YYREEE (reference sequence). The chain's CDR3 is CASSITGPDTQYF. In nucleotides, the CDR3 is TGTGCCAGCAGTATTACAGGGCCAGATACGCAGTATTTT.

This clonotype was picked up a small number of times. The chain has TRBV7-2 and TRBJ2-3; TRBD2 is a possible D gene (6 bases). This CDR3 is 13 amino acids long. V dropped 5 bases and J dropped 5 bases, with 11 bases sitting between them. Germline CDR1 SGHTA, CDR2 FQGNSA. The CDR3, as DNA: TGTGCCAGCAGCATCCGGCGGGGAGATACGCAGTATTTT. Translation gives CASSIRRGDTQYF.

The chain joins TRBV21-1 to TRBJ2-7; TRBD1, the table's D call, was not compared with the DNA. TRBV21-1 is labeled a pseudogene. This CDR3 is 17 amino acids long. The CDR3 DNA reads TGTGCCAGCAGCATCGCCGGGACGGAATACGGAGGGGCCGAGCAGTACTTC. Translated, it gives CASSIAGTEYGGAEQYF.

A few counts support this clonotype. The chain has TRBV5-6 and TRBJ1-1; the match to TRBD1 covers 10 bases. Germline values: CDR1 SGHDT, CDR2 YYEEEE. V lost 2 bases, J lost 2 bases, and 3 bases stayed unmatched. The CDR3 is 15 amino acids. The CDR3, as DNA: TGTGCCAGCAGCTTCGGGGACAGGGGTAACACTGAAGCTTTCTTT. Translation gives CASSFGDRGNTEAFF.

This clonotype occurred a few times. The chain uses TRBV20-1 and TRBJ1-5; a possible D gene is TRBD1 (5 bases). The CDR3 runs 14 residues. The ends were cut back, 1 base at V and 2 bases at J, with 9 bases in the middle. CDR1 DFQATT and CDR2 SNEGSKA come from the germline V gene (reference sequence). The CDR3 protein is CSARADSGNQPQHF. The CDR3 nucleotides read TGCAGTGCTAGAGCTGACAGTGGCAATCAGCCCCAGCATTTT.

This clonotype was found a few times. The rearrangement uses TRBV20-1 and TRBJ1-3, with D hard to call. Deletions cut 6 bases from V and 0 bases from J, with 6 bases between. The CDR3 loop spans 12 amino acids. CDR1 is DFQATT, CDR2 SNEGSKA, per germline (reference sequence). As DNA, the CDR3 is TGCAGTGCGTGGAACTCTGGAAACACCATATATTTT. Amino acids: CSAWNSGNTIYF.